The 21 T cell receptor beta chains reported below all come from one sample, sequenced in a study of lymphopenia after photon versus proton radiotherapy. The protocol was immunoSEQ multiplex PCR, while the TCRdb copy is restricted to in-frame clones and leaves out a portion. The sample has around 150,000 clones, approximately 91% seen once. This material consisted of peripheral blood, taken from a patient treated with photon-based radiotherapy. Every receptor here comes from a man in his fifties or sixties with gastric cancer.

The rearrangement links TRBV6-5 to TRBJ2-2, with 9 positions matching TRBD2. The germline gives CDR1 MNHEY, CDR2 SVGAGI. The CDR3 loop spans 14 amino acids. J gave up 7 bases and V 7 bases, and 7 bases lay outside the gene matches. DNA for the CDR3: TGTGCCAGCACCTGGACTAGCGTGAGCGGGGAGCTGTTTTTT. Protein product: CASTWTSVSGELFF.

The chain employs TRBV7-6 and TRBJ2-6; weak D call: TRBD1 (6 bases). Between the trimmed V and J ends, which lost 7 bases and 0 bases, there was a span of 16 bases. CDR1 and CDR2 from the germline V gene are SGHVS and FNYEAQ. The CDR3 consists of 17 residues. The CDR3 nucleotides read TGTGCCAGCACCGATACAGGGTTCCGCTCTGGGGCCAACGTCCTGACTTTC. Its protein is CASTDTGFRSGANVLTF.

The chain couples TRBV2 to TRBJ2-2, with 7 positions matching TRBD2. The CDR3 contains 15 residues. Germline assignment: CDR1 SNHLY and CDR2 FYNNEI. The V segment lost 4 bases and the J segment 1 base; nucleotides outside the gene matches: 3. CDR3 nucleotides: TGTGCCAGCAGTGGGACTAGAGGGAACACCGGGGAGCTGTTTTTT. Its protein product is CASSGTRGNTGELFF.

This clone was detected only once. J is TRBJ2-1 and V is TRBV7-2, with no clear D. The germline gives CDR1 SGHTA, CDR2 FQGNSA. V lost 2 bases and J 7 bases, leaving 9 bases between the germline ends. The CDR3 has 13 amino acids. The DNA for the CDR3 is TGTGCCAGCAGCTTAACGGCCCCAAATGAGCAGTTCTTC. It translates to CASSLTAPNEQFF.

This clone came up many times. V gene TRBV2 combines with J gene TRBJ2-7; no firm D call. Germline lookup yields CDR1 SNHLY and CDR2 FYNNEI. This CDR3 comprises 11 residues. Trimming left V 8 bases short and J 0 bases short, with 5 bases between. In DNA, the CDR3 is TGTGCCAGCGGCTCCTCCTACGAGCAGTACTTC. Translated, it gives CASGSSYEQYF.

The rearrangement uses TRBV28 and TRBJ2-5, with 7 bases that match TRBD2. Germline-derived CDR1 and CDR2 are MDHEN and SYDVKM. The CDR3 contains 15 residues. The V segment lost 3 bases and the J segment 2 bases; nucleotides outside the gene matches: 6. The CDR3 DNA is TGTGCCAGCAGTTTGAGTATAGCGGGTCAAGAGACCCAGTACTTC. This codes for CASSLSIAGQETQYF.

The genes are TRBV2 and TRBJ1-2; 8 bases line up with TRBD1. Trimming at V came to 4 bases and at J to 6 bases, leaving 10 bases not matched to a gene. The CDR3 covers 15 residues. Germline V gives CDR1 SNHLY, CDR2 FYNNEI. In DNA form, the CDR3 reads TGTGCCAGCAGTGTGGCGACAGGGGATCTGGATGGCTACACCTTC. It yields the protein CASSVATGDLDGYTF.

The V gene is TRBV7-2, the J gene TRBJ2-2; D is unclear. V gave up 5 bases and J gave up 2 bases, with 12 bases separating them. CDR1 is SGHTA and CDR2 is FQGNSA in the germline V gene. The CDR3 consists of 15 residues. The CDR3 spells CASSPDRTNTGELFF. DNA for the CDR3: TGTGCCAGCAGCCCGGACCGAACCAACACCGGGGAGCTGTTTTTT.

The chain is built from TRBV4-3 and TRBJ2-6; no definite D call. The CDR3 is 15 residues long. Germline values: CDR1 LGHNA, CDR2 YSLEER. Deletions cut 5 bases from V and 2 bases from J, with 10 bases between. This chain's CDR3 is CASSNDGTGANVLTF. The CDR3, as DNA: TGCGCCAGCAGCAATGACGGAACTGGGGCCAACGTCCTGACTTTC.

V usage is TRBV4-3 and J usage is TRBJ1-2; 8 bases map to TRBD1. This CDR3 is 15 amino acids long. CDR1 and CDR2 from the germline V gene are LGHNA and YSLEER. With V trimmed by 0 bases and J by 7 bases, 7 bases remained unmatched. CDR3 bases: TGCGCCAGCAGCCAAGATCTTAGGCAGGGGGCTGGCTACACCTTC. Translating it yields CASSQDLRQGAGYTF.

This sequence joins TRBV7-7 and TRBJ1-4; D might be TRBD1 (5 bases). This CDR3 region has 14 residues. V gave up 4 bases and J gave up 8 bases, with 14 bases separating them. Germline values: CDR1 SSHAT, CDR2 FNYEAQ (reference sequence). The CDR3 DNA reads as TGTGCCAGCAGCTACCCAGGAGGGGAAGAAAAACTGTTTTTT. Amino acid sequence: CASSYPGGEEKLFF.

This clone was detected only once. Written as DNA, the CDR3 is TGTGCCAGCAGCCAAGTTCAGGGTCAGCCCCAGCATTTT. Its protein product is CASSQVQGQPQHF. The J gene is TRBJ1-5, the V gene TRBV14; D may be TRBD1 (5 bases). V was shortened by 1 base and J by 6 bases, with 7 bases between the two germline ends. CDR3 size: 13 residues. In germline, CDR1 is SGHDN, CDR2 FVKESK. Based on the CDR3 plus reference TRBV14 and TRBJ1-5, the full variable domain is EAGVTQFPSHSVIEKGQTVTLRCDPISGHDNLYWYRRVMGKEIKFLLHFVKESKQDESGMPNNRFLAERTGGTYSTLKVQPAELEDSGVYFCASSQVQGQPQHFGDGTRLSIL.

This chain links TRBV5-1 with TRBJ2-7, with TRBD2 as a possible D gene (6 bases). The germline gives CDR1 SGHRS, CDR2 YFSETQ. Trimming pared 0 bases from V and 0 bases from J, leaving 10 bases between. This CDR3 is 15 amino acids long. Written as DNA, the CDR3 is TGCGCCAGCAGCTTGGGCGGGACGGACTCCTACGAGCAGTACTTC. It is translated as CASSLGGTDSYEQYF.

The chain links TRBV6-5 to TRBJ1-5, with D possibly matching TRBD1 (6 bases). V shed 6 bases and J shed 6 bases, with 18 bases lying between them. The CDR3 has 15 residues. Germline V CDR1 and CDR2: MNHEY, SVGAGI. The CDR3 DNA follows: TGTGCCAGCAGCCCCCTACCGACAGGTACTCAGCCCCAGCATTTT. Protein sequence: CASSPLPTGTQPQHF.

The chain joins TRBV27 to TRBJ1-2; TRBD1 matches at 10 bases. The CDR3 is 13 amino acids. Germline V CDR1 and CDR2: MNHEY, SMNVEV (reference sequence). Trimming removed 7 bases from V and 8 bases from J; junction bases left unmatched: 7. The CDR3 region is CASKRDRGLGYTF. The CDR3 DNA reads as TGTGCCAGCAAGCGGGACAGGGGTTTAGGCTACACCTTC.

The count of this clone is one. Other nucleotide sequences from this sample produce the same CDR3. This chain links TRBV2 with TRBJ1-1; unclear D gene. The CDR3 length is 12 residues. The germline V gene has CDR1 SNHLY and CDR2 FYNNEI. Trimming cost V 6 bases and J 5 bases, with 10 bases left between them. Here the CDR3 DNA reads TGTGCCAGCAGGGGCGAGAGGACTGAAGCTTTCTTT. As protein: CASRGERTEAFF.

This clone was counted only a few times. The chain joins TRBV19 to TRBJ2-5; D is unclear. CDR3 size: 11 residues. Germline V gene sequence: CDR1 LNHDA, CDR2 SQIVND (reference sequence). Trimming removed 3 bases at V and 5 bases at J, with 4 bases between. In DNA form, the CDR3 reads TGTGCCAGTAGTATGGAGGAGACCCAGTACTTC. Translation gives CASSMEETQYF.

The chain uses TRBV5-6 and TRBJ2-5; the match to TRBD1 covers 8 bases. V was clipped by 4 bases and J by 5 bases; unmatched bases: 7. Germline loops: CDR1 SGHDT, CDR2 YYEEEE. CDR3 length: 14 residues. In DNA form, the CDR3 reads TGTGCCAGCAGCATAGGACAGGGTTACGAGACCCAGTACTTC. Translating it yields CASSIGQGYETQYF. Full variable domain (rest looked up from reference TRBV5-6 and TRBJ2-5): DAGVTQSPTHLIKTRGQQVTLRCSPKSGHDTVSWYQQALGQGPQFIFQYYEEEERQRGNFPDRFSGHQFPNYSSELNVNALLLGDSALYLCASSIGQGYETQYFGPGTRLLVL.

This chain links TRBV21-1 with TRBJ2-7. TRBV21-1 is described as a pseudogene. This CDR3 comprises 17 residues. Written as DNA, the CDR3 is TGTGCCAGCAGCAAAGATAGTAATCCGGCAGGAAGGAGCGAGCAGTACTTC. Translation: CASSKDSNPAGRSEQYF.

This sequence joins TRBV5-1 and TRBJ2-7; 11 nucleotides align to TRBD2. The J segment lost 4 bases and the V segment lost 2 bases, leaving 14 bases of the junction unmatched. The CDR3 contains 18 residues. Looked up from germline, CDR1 is SGHRS and CDR2 is YFSETQ. CDR3 loop: CASSLLAGERGYLYEQYF. For the CDR3, the DNA is TGCGCCAGCAGCTTACTAGCGGGAGAGAGGGGGTACCTATACGAGCAGTACTTC.

V and J are TRBV5-1 and TRBJ1-2; D gene ambiguous. V shed 4 bases and J shed 7 bases, with 17 bases lying between them. CDR1 SGHRS and CDR2 YFSETQ come from the germline V gene. The CDR3 is 14 amino acids. The CDR3 loop reads CASSHGEGISGYTF. The CDR3 DNA follows: TGCGCCAGCAGCCACGGGGAGGGAATCTCTGGCTACACCTTC.